The 25 T cell receptor beta chains below all came from one sample that was sequenced in a study of cytomegalovirus exposure and HLA in healthy donors. 60 Vbeta and 13 Jbeta primers were used in PCR. Clones were read by immunoSEQ multiplex PCR, and TCRdb kept only the in-frame ones, dropping some. The table has some 200,000 clones, around 85% seen once. Source material: PBMCs. The receptors were gathered from a girl aged 2-9 years in good health and CMV-seronegative.

The chain uses TRBV10-3 and TRBJ2-1; 7 bases line up with TRBD2. Unmatched junction bases numbered 3, after V lost 4 bases and J lost 0 bases. There are 15 residues in the CDR3. Germline V lookup: CDR1 ENHRY, CDR2 SYGVKD. The CDR3 loop reads CAISAKRDSYNEQFF. CDR3 in DNA: TGTGCCATCAGTGCTAAGCGGGACTCCTACAATGAGCAGTTCTTC.

This sequence joins TRBV6-5 and TRBJ2-5, with TRBD1 matching over 7 bases. V was clipped by 10 bases and J by 9 bases; unmatched bases: 14. CDR3 length equals 13 residues. Looked up from germline, CDR1 is MNHEY and CDR2 is SVGAGI. The CDR3 DNA follows: TGTGCCACCAGAATATCAAACAGGGGCCCCCAGTACTTC. Protein sequence: CATRISNRGPQYF.

Of note for this clone: Without the conserved terminal phenylalanine or tryptophan, this CDR3 likely stems from a read error. The chain is built from TRBV6-5 and TRBJ1-2; 8 bases are shared with TRBD1. From germline, CDR1 is MNHEY and CDR2 SVGAGI. The CDR3 consists of 14 residues. J was trimmed by 7 bases and V by 8 bases; bases with no gene match: 12. CDR3 residues: CASRPSSTGGGYTL. DNA of the CDR3: TGTGCCAGCCGACCATCCTCCACAGGGGGTGGCTACACCCTC.

This chain links TRBV10-3 with TRBJ2-3, with a possible D match to TRBD1 (6 bases). Trimming cost V 3 bases and J 0 bases, with 10 bases left between them. The CDR3 extends over 15 amino acids. Germline values: CDR1 ENHRY, CDR2 SYGVKD. The CDR3 here is CAISEGGSSTDTQYF. The CDR3 nucleotides are TGTGCCATCAGTGAAGGGGGATCGAGCACAGATACGCAGTATTTT.

The CDR3 loop is CASSQEVADRGYEQYF. CDR3 nucleotide sequence: TGTGCCAGCAGCCAAGAAGTTGCGGACAGGGGATACGAGCAGTACTTC. The chain links TRBV4-2 to TRBJ2-5, with 9 bases that match TRBD1. The last part of the DNA fits TRBJ2-7 better; the J call may be wrong. CDR1 is LGHNA and CDR2 is YNFKEQ in the germline V gene. This CDR3 comprises 16 residues.

The gene calls are TRBV11-2 and TRBJ1-2; perhaps TRBD1 as D (6 bases). The CDR3 sequence is 13 residues long. CDR1 is SGHAT and CDR2 is FQNNGV in the germline V gene. Deletions cut 1 base from V and 5 bases from J, with 8 bases between. CDR3 in DNA: TGTGCCAGCAGCTTAGGGACAGAGTATGGCTACACCTTC. The encoded protein is CASSLGTEYGYTF.

The chain has TRBV5-1 and TRBJ1-2, with D perhaps TRBD1 (5 bases). CDR1 and CDR2 from the germline V gene are SGHRS and YFSETQ. V dropped 1 base and J dropped 7 bases, with 8 bases sitting between them. The CDR3 has 12 residues. The CDR3: CASSLFDSGYTF. CDR3 nucleotides: TGCGCCAGCAGCTTGTTTGACAGTGGCTACACCTTC.

The rearrangement links TRBV15 to TRBJ1-5; maybe TRBD1 (6 bases). The CDR3 has 14 amino acids. CDR1 and CDR2 from the germline V gene are LNHNV and YYDKDF (reference sequence). Trimming shortened V by 8 bases and J by 1 base, and 12 bases separated the two germline ends. The CDR3 DNA reads TGTGCCACCCGGGACAAGCAGAGCAATCAGCCCCAGCATTTT. Translation: CATRDKQSNQPQHF.

This CDR3 is CASSSGTSGSREQYF. CDR3 coding DNA: TGTGCCAGCAGCAGTGGGACTAGCGGGAGTCGAGAGCAGTACTTC. V gene TRBV13 combines with J gene TRBJ2-5; 14 positions agree with TRBD2. Germline V gene data show CDR1 as PRHDT and CDR2 as FYEKMQ (reference sequence). The CDR3 is 15 residues long. V lost 5 bases to trimming and J lost 11 bases; unmatched junction nucleotides: 10. The full variable domain, rest sourced from reference TRBV13 and TRBJ2-5, is AAGVIQSPRHLIKEKRETATLKCYPIPRHDTVYWYQQGPGQDPQFLISFYEKMQSDKGSIPDRFSAQQFSDYHSELNMSSLELGDSALYFCASSSGTSGSREQYFGPGTRLLVL.

V gene TRBV6-1 combines with J gene TRBJ2-1; TRBD1 might be the D (6 bases). Germline V gene data show CDR1 as MNHNS and CDR2 as SASEGT. This CDR3 has 13 amino acids. V was shortened by 4 bases and J by 9 bases, with 13 bases between the two germline ends. The CDR3 sequence is CASSVHRVGEQFF. The DNA for the CDR3 is TGTGCCAGCAGTGTACACAGGGTCGGTGAGCAGTTCTTC.

This clone showed up just a few times. This chain joins TRBV6-6 and TRBJ2-7; D is ambiguous. The CDR3 loop spans 14 amino acids. Trimming left V 0 bases short and J 0 bases short, with 6 bases between. Germline loops: CDR1 MNHNY, CDR2 SVGAGI (reference sequence). In DNA form, the CDR3 reads TGTGCCAGCAGTTACTCCCTAAGCTCCTACGAGCAGTACTTC. Its protein is CASSYSLSSYEQYF.

CDR3 in DNA: TGTGCCAGCAGTGGGGCAAGATTGAGCACAGATACGCAGTATTTT. It translates to CASSGARLSTDTQYF. This sequence joins TRBV2 and TRBJ2-3; D unclear. Germline assignment: CDR1 SNHLY and CDR2 FYNNEI. The CDR3 is 15 amino acids. Deletions cut 4 bases from V and 0 bases from J, with 11 bases between.

The genes are TRBV19 and TRBJ2-7, with D unclear. The germline V and J ends were trimmed by 0 bases and 3 bases, with 6 bases remaining between them. The CDR3 totals 13 residues. Germline values: CDR1 LNHDA, CDR2 SQIVND (reference sequence). CDR3 bases: TGTGCCAGTAGTATAGAATTAAACTACGAGCAGTACTTC. It is translated as CASSIELNYEQYF.

This clone was counted once. The rearrangement joins TRBV6-5 to TRBJ1-1; TRBD1 matches at 8 bases. CDR3 length: 16 residues. V trimming: 6 bases; J trimming: 3 bases; junction bases outside the gene matches: 12. Germline V CDR1 and CDR2: MNHEY, SVGAGI. This CDR3 reads CASSYTGGRGYTEAFF. Written as DNA, the CDR3 is TGTGCCAGCAGCTACACAGGGGGTCGGGGATACACTGAAGCTTTCTTT.

The rearrangement joins TRBV19 to TRBJ1-6, with a possible D match to TRBD1 (6 bases). With 5 bases removed from V and 0 bases from J, the gap between germline ends came to 14 bases. There are 17 residues in the CDR3. Looked up from germline, CDR1 is LNHDA and CDR2 is SQIVND (reference sequence). The CDR3 here is CASSVTGPGSYNSPLHF. CDR3 in DNA: TGTGCCAGTAGTGTCACAGGGCCAGGCTCCTATAATTCACCCCTCCACTTT.

The rearrangement links TRBV2 to TRBJ1-5; D unclear. Germline loops: CDR1 SNHLY, CDR2 FYNNEI. This CDR3 has 12 residues. Deletions cut 5 bases from V and 4 bases from J, with 6 bases between. CDR3 amino acids: CASSQNNQPQHF. In nucleotides, the CDR3 is TGTGCCAGCAGTCAGAATAATCAGCCCCAGCATTTT.

This clone was detected once. V usage is TRBV6-5 and J usage is TRBJ2-7, with D hard to call. Trimming took 2 bases from V and 2 from J, leaving 7 bases between them. Germline values: CDR1 MNHEY, CDR2 SVGAGI. The CDR3 totals 13 residues. The CDR3 DNA is TGTGCCAGCAGTTACGGGCTTACCTACGAGCAGTACTTC. It is translated as CASSYGLTYEQYF.

The gene calls are TRBV2 and TRBJ1-4, with D perhaps matching TRBD1 (5 bases). This CDR3 is built from 13 residues. Germline lookup yields CDR1 SNHLY and CDR2 FYNNEI. V dropped 7 bases and J dropped 7 bases, with 13 bases sitting between them. This CDR3 is CASIEGDSEKLFF. The CDR3 region has the DNA TGTGCCAGCATCGAAGGGGATAGTGAAAAACTGTTTTTT.

The chain joins TRBV4-1 to TRBJ2-7; TRBD2 matches at 11 bases. Germline assignment: CDR1 MGHRA and CDR2 YSYEKL. The CDR3 sequence is 15 residues long. The trim removed 2 bases at V and 6 bases at J, leaving 6 bases unmatched. The CDR3: CASSQLTSGGSEQYF. In DNA, the CDR3 is TGCGCCAGCAGCCAACTAACTAGCGGGGGAAGCGAGCAGTACTTC.

The chain uses TRBV15 and TRBJ2-1; D not certain. CDR1 is LNHNV and CDR2 is YYDKDF in the germline V gene (reference sequence). There are 14 residues in the CDR3. V was pared by 3 bases and J by 4 bases, with 10 bases between. Written as DNA, the CDR3 is TGTGCCACCAGCAGGGGCGCTTGGTACAATGAGCAGTTCTTC. Translated, it gives CATSRGAWYNEQFF.

The rearrangement joins TRBV6-1 to TRBJ2-1, with 11 nucleotides matching TRBD2. The CDR3 covers 14 residues. After removal of 8 bases from V and 3 bases from J, the junction contained 3 bases not matched to a gene. CDR1 is MNHNS, CDR2 SASEGT, per germline. In nucleotides, the CDR3 is TGTGCCAGCCGGACTAGCGGGTTCTACAATGAGCAGTTCTTC. Protein sequence: CASRTSGFYNEQFF.

This clone was seen a handful of times. The chain carries TRBV19 and TRBJ2-2, with TRBD2 identical over 9 bases. This CDR3 contains 19 residues. After removal of 3 bases from V and 4 bases from J, the junction contained 15 bases not matched to a gene. Germline lookup yields CDR1 LNHDA and CDR2 SQIVND (reference sequence). The CDR3 DNA follows: TGTGCCAGTAGTATCCGGGGAACCCAGGAGCGGGGGGCCACCGGGGAGCTGTTTTTT. Translating it yields CASSIRGTQERGATGELFF.

This sequence joins TRBV6-1 and TRBJ2-3; perhaps TRBD2 as D (6 bases). V dropped 8 bases and J dropped 3 bases, with 12 bases sitting between them. The germline V gene has CDR1 MNHNS and CDR2 SASEGT. The CDR3 is 13 amino acids. The CDR3 is CASAEGHTDTQYF. CDR3 coding DNA: TGTGCCAGCGCGGAGGGCCATACAGATACGCAGTATTTT.

The chain joins TRBV7-9 to TRBJ2-3; 9 positions match TRBD2. The V gene end was trimmed by 4 bases and the J gene end by 5 bases; junction bases not matched to a gene: 7. In germline, CDR1 is SEHNR, CDR2 FQNEAQ (reference sequence). The CDR3 runs 15 residues. As DNA, the CDR3 is TGTGCCAGCAGCTCAGCGGGAGGCTTGAGAGATACGCAGTATTTT. Translating it yields CASSSAGGLRDTQYF.

This clone has just a few counts. A read error may produce the germline difference seen at one junction end. The chain has TRBV5-1 and TRBJ2-7; 7 bases map to TRBD1. Germline CDR1 is SGHRS and CDR2 is YFSETQ. The CDR3 length is 14 residues. The CDR3 here is CASSTGQPLTEPYF. The CDR3 nucleotides are TGCGCCAGCAGCACGGGACAGCCGTTGACCGAGCCGTACTTC.